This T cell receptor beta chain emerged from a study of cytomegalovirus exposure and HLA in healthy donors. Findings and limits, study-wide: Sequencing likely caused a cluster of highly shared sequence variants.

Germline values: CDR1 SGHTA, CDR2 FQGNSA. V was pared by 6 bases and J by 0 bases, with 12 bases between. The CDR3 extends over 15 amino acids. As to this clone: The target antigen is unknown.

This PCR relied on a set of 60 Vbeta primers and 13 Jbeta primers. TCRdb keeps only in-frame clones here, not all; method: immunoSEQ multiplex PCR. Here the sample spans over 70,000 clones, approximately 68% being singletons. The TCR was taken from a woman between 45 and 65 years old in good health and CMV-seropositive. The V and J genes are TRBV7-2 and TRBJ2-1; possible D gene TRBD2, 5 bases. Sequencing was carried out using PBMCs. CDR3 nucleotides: TGTGCCAGCAGTCCCCAGCGGATCTCCTACAATGAGCAGTTCTTC. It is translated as CASSPQRISYNEQFF.